The rows below give T cell receptor beta chains drawn from one sample of a study of vaccination and CD4 T cells after COVID-19. TCRdb re-called the PCR reads with MiXCR, one entry per CDR3 protein. Seen here are 30,000 or so distinct CDR3 sequences, 49% observed once, and the top ten hold about 6%. This sample comprised CD4+ T cells from blood, obtained about 7 months after SARS-CoV-2 vaccination. These receptors came from a human donor who had recovered from COVID-19. CDR3s include the opening cysteine and the closing phenylalanine or tryptophan. Fields, in order: clone size, D gene, J gene, V gene, CDR3 DNA, CDR3 protein. A D gene is named only where the DNA matches it firmly. Only part of the rows carry a size: once, few, many, or a class if the clone is expanded.

clone_size: NA; d_call: TRBD2; j_call: TRBJ2-5; v_call: TRBV20-1; cdr3_nt: TGCAGTGCGCAAACCGGGACTAGCGGCCAAGAGACCCAGTACTTC; cdr3_aa: CSAQTGTSGQETQYF
clone_size: NA; d_call: NA; j_call: TRBJ2-7; v_call: TRBV2; cdr3_nt: TGTGCCAGCACCCGACAGTACTTC; cdr3_aa: CASTRQYF
clone_size: NA; d_call: NA; j_call: TRBJ2-5; v_call: TRBV27; cdr3_nt: TGTGCCAGCAGTTTGAGGGATTCGGTTGAAGAGACCCAGTACTTC; cdr3_aa: CASSLRDSVEETQYF
clone_size: NA; d_call: NA; j_call: TRBJ2-7; v_call: TRBV15; cdr3_nt: TGTGCCACCAGCACGGGACGAGTTGACAGCTTAACCTACGAGCAGTACTTC; cdr3_aa: CATSTGRVDSLTYEQYF
clone_size: few; d_call: NA; j_call: TRBJ1-5; v_call: TRBV20-1; cdr3_nt: TGCAGTGCTAGTGGGCATGCCGGGGGCAATCAGCCCCAGCATTTT; cdr3_aa: CSASGHAGGNQPQHF
clone_size: NA; d_call: TRBD1; j_call: TRBJ1-5; v_call: TRBV18; cdr3_nt: TGTGCCAGCTCACCGAGGGGACAGGGGGTCAATCAGCCCCAGCATTTT; cdr3_aa: CASSPRGQGVNQPQHF
clone_size: NA; d_call: NA; j_call: TRBJ2-5; v_call: TRBV7-9; cdr3_nt: TGTGCCAGCAGCTACGGGGGAGGACGGGTCCTGGAGACCCAGTACTTC; cdr3_aa: CASSYGGGRVLETQYF
clone_size: NA; d_call: NA; j_call: TRBJ2-3; v_call: TRBV2; cdr3_nt: TGTGCCAGCAGAGGTGTAACTAGCACAGATACGCAGTATTTT; cdr3_aa: CASRGVTSTDTQYF
clone_size: NA; d_call: NA; j_call: TRBJ1-1; v_call: TRBV28; cdr3_nt: TGTGCCAGCAGTTTAATTGTCGGGAACACTGAAGCTTTCTTT; cdr3_aa: CASSLIVGNTEAFF
clone_size: NA; d_call: TRBD1; j_call: TRBJ2-6; v_call: TRBV10-3; cdr3_nt: TGTGCCATCAGTGAGACAGGGGGCTCTGGGGCCAACGTCCTGACTTTC; cdr3_aa: CAISETGGSGANVLTF
clone_size: few; d_call: TRBD2; j_call: TRBJ2-7; v_call: TRBV7-9; cdr3_nt: TGTGCCAGCAGCACCAGACTAGCGGGAATCGAGGAGCAGTACTTC; cdr3_aa: CASSTRLAGIEEQYF
clone_size: NA; d_call: NA; j_call: TRBJ2-4; v_call: TRBV2; cdr3_nt: TGTGCCAGCACGGCTGGGCAGGGCAACAAAAACATTCAGTACTTC; cdr3_aa: CASTAGQGNKNIQYF
clone_size: few; d_call: NA; j_call: TRBJ1-5; v_call: TRBV5-1; cdr3_nt: TGCGCCAGCAGCTGGATACAGGGTGGTCAGCCCCAGCATTTT; cdr3_aa: CASSWIQGGQPQHF
clone_size: few; d_call: NA; j_call: TRBJ2-5; v_call: TRBV2; cdr3_nt: TGTGCCAGCAGGTATGCTGGACTGTCCCAAGAGACCCAGTACTTC; cdr3_aa: CASRYAGLSQETQYF
clone_size: NA; d_call: NA; j_call: TRBJ2-1; v_call: TRBV20-1; cdr3_nt: TGCAGTGCTAGGCCCGCGGGCCTCTACAATGAGCAGTTCTTC; cdr3_aa: CSARPAGLYNEQFF
clone_size: medium-sized; d_call: NA; j_call: TRBJ2-3; v_call: TRBV15; cdr3_nt: TGTGCCACCAGCAGAGATAAAAGTCGGAGAGATACGCAGTATTTT; cdr3_aa: CATSRDKSRRDTQYF
clone_size: NA; d_call: NA; j_call: TRBJ1-2; v_call: TRBV4-1; cdr3_nt: TGCGCCAGCAGCCAAGAGCTTACGGGATTAAATGGCTACACCTTC; cdr3_aa: CASSQELTGLNGYTF
clone_size: NA; d_call: NA; j_call: TRBJ2-1; v_call: TRBV20-1; cdr3_nt: TGCAGTGCCCACCAGTCTTATGAGCAGTTCTTC; cdr3_aa: CSAHQSYEQFF
clone_size: few; d_call: TRBD2; j_call: TRBJ2-5; v_call: TRBV20-1; cdr3_nt: TGCAGTGCTAGGGGGGTAGCGGGAGAGGTCGAGACCCAGTACTTC; cdr3_aa: CSARGVAGEVETQYF
clone_size: few; d_call: NA; j_call: TRBJ1-5; v_call: TRBV7-2; cdr3_nt: TGTGCCAGCAGCCATATAAATCAGCCCCAGCATTTT; cdr3_aa: CASSHINQPQHF
clone_size: NA; d_call: TRBD2; j_call: TRBJ2-1; v_call: TRBV24-1; cdr3_nt: TGTGCCACCAGTGATCCTAGCGGATTTAAATACAATGAGCAGTTCTTC; cdr3_aa: CATSDPSGFKYNEQFF
clone_size: few; d_call: TRBD2; j_call: TRBJ2-1; v_call: TRBV6-1; cdr3_nt: TGTGCCAGCTGCGCCTCAGGACTAGCCTACAATGAGCAGTTCTTC; cdr3_aa: CASCASGLAYNEQFF
clone_size: NA; d_call: NA; j_call: TRBJ2-5; v_call: TRBV18; cdr3_nt: TGTGCCAGCTCACCACCAGTAGGAGAGACCCAGTACTTC; cdr3_aa: CASSPPVGETQYF
clone_size: NA; d_call: TRBD1; j_call: TRBJ2-1; v_call: TRBV2; cdr3_nt: TGTGCCAGTATGGGACTCCAGGGGGCCAATGAGCAGTTCTTC; cdr3_aa: CASMGLQGANEQFF
clone_size: NA; d_call: NA; j_call: TRBJ2-3; v_call: TRBV24-1; cdr3_nt: TGTGCCACCAGTGATTTGGACGGACTCACAGATACGCAGTATTTT; cdr3_aa: CATSDLDGLTDTQYF
clone_size: few; d_call: NA; j_call: TRBJ1-2; v_call: TRBV6-1; cdr3_nt: TGTGCCAGCAGTGAGTGGGACTATGGCTACACCTTC; cdr3_aa: CASSEWDYGYTF
clone_size: few; d_call: TRBD2; j_call: TRBJ2-7; v_call: TRBV20-1; cdr3_nt: TGCAGTGCCCCCCGACTAGCGGGAGGGGGGGAGCAGTACTTC; cdr3_aa: CSAPRLAGGGEQYF
clone_size: few; d_call: NA; j_call: TRBJ1-5; v_call: TRBV20-1; cdr3_nt: TGCAGTGCTAGAGTCAGGGCCAGCAATCAGCCCCAGCATTTT; cdr3_aa: CSARVRASNQPQHF
clone_size: NA; d_call: NA; j_call: TRBJ2-2; v_call: TRBV20-1; cdr3_nt: TGCACAAGCATCCGGGACATAGACACCGGGGAGCTGTTTTTT; cdr3_aa: CTSIRDIDTGELFF
clone_size: few; d_call: TRBD1; j_call: TRBJ2-1; v_call: TRBV7-6; cdr3_nt: TGTGCCAGCAGCTTCTTAGGGGGCGGAGCGATGGGTGAGCAGTTCTTC; cdr3_aa: CASSFLGGGAMGEQFF
clone_size: NA; d_call: TRBD1; j_call: TRBJ2-5; v_call: TRBV18; cdr3_nt: TGTGCCAGCTCACAGGGGGCAGCGGAGACCCAGTACTTC; cdr3_aa: CASSQGAAETQYF
clone_size: NA; d_call: NA; j_call: TRBJ1-6; v_call: TRBV7-9; cdr3_nt: TGTGCCAGCAGCCCAAGTAGTAATTCACCCCTCCACTTT; cdr3_aa: CASSPSSNSPLHF
clone_size: NA; d_call: NA; j_call: TRBJ1-1; v_call: TRBV12-3/TRBV12-4; cdr3_nt: TGTGCCAGCACCGGATCGGTCACTGAAGCTTTCTTT; cdr3_aa: CASTGSVTEAFF
clone_size: NA; d_call: NA; j_call: TRBJ2-3; v_call: TRBV25-1; cdr3_nt: TGTGCCAGCAGTGAAATGGGGAGTACAGATACGCAGTATTTT; cdr3_aa: CASSEMGSTDTQYF
clone_size: NA; d_call: TRBD1; j_call: TRBJ2-7; v_call: TRBV28; cdr3_nt: TGTGCCATAGAAAACCGACAGGGGAACTCCTACGAGCAGTACTTC; cdr3_aa: CAIENRQGNSYEQYF
clone_size: NA; d_call: NA; j_call: TRBJ1-2; v_call: TRBV7-6; cdr3_nt: TGTGCCAGCAGCTTGTACGGTCTCTCCAACTATGGCTACACCTTC; cdr3_aa: CASSLYGLSNYGYTF
clone_size: NA; d_call: TRBD2; j_call: TRBJ2-3; v_call: TRBV24-1; cdr3_nt: TGTGCCACCAGTGATTTGGACGGCGGGGGGTTCGCAGATACGCAGTATTTT; cdr3_aa: CATSDLDGGGFADTQYF
clone_size: medium-sized; d_call: TRBD2; j_call: TRBJ2-7; v_call: TRBV20-1; cdr3_nt: TGCAGTGCTTCCGGGACTAGCCGCTCCTACGAGCAGTACTTC; cdr3_aa: CSASGTSRSYEQYF
clone_size: few; d_call: TRBD2; j_call: TRBJ2-1; v_call: TRBV11-2; cdr3_nt: TGTGCCAGCAGCTTATGGGCGACTAGCGGGCACTCCTACAATGAGCAGTTCTTC; cdr3_aa: CASSLWATSGHSYNEQFF
clone_size: NA; d_call: NA; j_call: TRBJ2-1; v_call: TRBV27; cdr3_nt: TGTGCCAGCAGTTTATTCGGCTACTCCTACAATGAGCAGTTCTTC; cdr3_aa: CASSLFGYSYNEQFF
clone_size: few; d_call: TRBD2; j_call: TRBJ2-2; v_call: TRBV7-8; cdr3_nt: TGTGCCAGCAGCTTAATGGGAGGGGTAGCCGACGGGGAGCTGTTTTTT; cdr3_aa: CASSLMGGVADGELFF
clone_size: NA; d_call: NA; j_call: TRBJ1-5; v_call: TRBV19; cdr3_nt: TGTGCCAGTAGTAACAGGGACCAGCCCCAGCATTTT; cdr3_aa: CASSNRDQPQHF
clone_size: NA; d_call: NA; j_call: TRBJ2-7; v_call: TRBV7-2; cdr3_nt: TGTGCCAGCAGCGTGGGGACCGTATCCTACGAGCAGTACTTC; cdr3_aa: CASSVGTVSYEQYF
clone_size: NA; d_call: NA; j_call: TRBJ2-5; v_call: TRBV6-1; cdr3_nt: TGTGCCAGCAGTGGCCAGGTCCAAGAGACCCAGTACTTC; cdr3_aa: CASSGQVQETQYF
clone_size: few; d_call: NA; j_call: TRBJ1-5; v_call: TRBV5-8; cdr3_nt: TGTGCCAGCAGCTCCAGAAAACAGCCCCAGCATTTT; cdr3_aa: CASSSRKQPQHF
clone_size: NA; d_call: NA; j_call: TRBJ1-1; v_call: TRBV20-1; cdr3_nt: TGCAGTGGCCGGGAGGGGAACACTGAAGCTTTCTTT; cdr3_aa: CSGREGNTEAFF
clone_size: few; d_call: NA; j_call: TRBJ2-6; v_call: TRBV20-1; cdr3_nt: TGCAGTGCTAGAGATTTTAGGGGGAACTCTGGGGCCAACGTCCTGACTTTC; cdr3_aa: CSARDFRGNSGANVLTF
clone_size: NA; d_call: NA; j_call: TRBJ2-4; v_call: TRBV18; cdr3_nt: TGTGCCAGCTCCTCCCCGACAGTAAACATTCAGTACTTC; cdr3_aa: CASSSPTVNIQYF
clone_size: medium-sized; d_call: NA; j_call: TRBJ1-5; v_call: TRBV6-1; cdr3_nt: TGTGCCAGCAGTGAAGCCAATCAGCCCCAGCATTTT; cdr3_aa: CASSEANQPQHF
clone_size: NA; d_call: TRBD2; j_call: TRBJ2-7; v_call: TRBV15; cdr3_nt: TGTGCCACCACCGAAGAGCGGGGGGGTGGACTACCATACGAGCAGTACTTC; cdr3_aa: CATTEERGGGLPYEQYF
clone_size: NA; d_call: NA; j_call: TRBJ2-3; v_call: TRBV2; cdr3_nt: TGTGCCAGCAGCACCGGGGTAGCCACGCAGTATTTT; cdr3_aa: CASSTGVATQYF
clone_size: once; d_call: NA; j_call: TRBJ2-5; v_call: TRBV7-8; cdr3_nt: TGTGCCAGCAGCCCACTCAGGCGCGAGACCCAGTACTTC; cdr3_aa: CASSPLRRETQYF
clone_size: few; d_call: NA; j_call: TRBJ2-1; v_call: TRBV7-6; cdr3_nt: TGTGCCAGCAGCCCCCCGGACCCAATAGGGAATGAGCAGTTCTTC; cdr3_aa: CASSPPDPIGNEQFF
clone_size: few; d_call: NA; j_call: TRBJ2-7; v_call: TRBV27; cdr3_nt: TGTGCCAGCAGTCCATTAGGGGGGGACTTCAGCTACGAGCAGTACTTC; cdr3_aa: CASSPLGGDFSYEQYF
clone_size: few; d_call: TRBD1; j_call: TRBJ2-5; v_call: TRBV20-1; cdr3_nt: TGCAGTGCTATGGACAGGATCCAAGAGACCCAGTACTTC; cdr3_aa: CSAMDRIQETQYF